Each of the 23 T cell receptor beta chains below was sequenced from the same sample in a study of cytomegalovirus exposure and HLA in healthy donors. PCR was performed using 60 Vbeta and 13 Jbeta primers. The table came from immunoSEQ multiplex PCR; TCRdb's copy has only in-frame clones and leaves some out. This sample has roughly 100,000 clones; roughly 70% occur once, and the top ten carry about 10%. The sequenced sample was PBMCs. These receptors originate from a man aged 45-65 years in good health and CMV-seronegative.

The chain is built from TRBV5-8 and TRBJ2-7; D possibly corresponds to TRBD1 (5 bases). Trimming took off 5 bases at V and 2 bases at J, with 17 bases between the two ends. CDR1 is SGHTS and CDR2 is YDEGEE in the germline V gene. The length of the CDR3 is 15 residues. The CDR3 coding sequence is TGTGCCAGCAGGAACCTGGACATAACCCCCTACGAGCAGTACTTC. Its protein is CASRNLDITPYEQYF.

V usage is TRBV27 and J usage is TRBJ2-1; tentatively, D is TRBD2 (5 bases). Trimming cost V 3 bases and J 6 bases, with 9 bases left between them. This CDR3 has 13 amino acids. CDR1 MNHEY and CDR2 SMNVEV come from the germline V gene (reference sequence). The CDR3 DNA reads as TGTGCCAGCAGTTTCGGGAAACGCAATGAGCAGTTCTTC. This encodes CASSFGKRNEQFF.

The chain links TRBV30 to TRBJ1-6; D is perhaps TRBD1 (6 bases). CDR1 is GTSNPN and CDR2 is SVGIG in the germline V gene (reference sequence). Trimming pared 7 bases from V and 7 bases from J, leaving 17 bases between. This CDR3 is built from 14 residues. As DNA, the CDR3 is TGTGCCTTCCTTTCAGGGGCCATGAATTCACCCCTCCACTTT. This sequence encodes CAFLSGAMNSPLHF. The variable domain in full, with the rest retrieved from reference TRBV30 and TRBJ1-6, is SQTIHQWPATLVQPVGSPLSLECTVEGTSNPNLYWYRQAAGRGLQLLFYSVGIGQISSEVPQNLSASRPQDRQFILSSKKLLLSDSGFYLCAFLSGAMNSPLHFGNGTRLTVT.

The table lists this clone with a few counts. This sequence joins TRBV10-3 and TRBJ1-5, with TRBD1 identical over 8 bases. Germline V CDR1 and CDR2: ENHRY, SYGVKD. V shed 10 bases and J 2 bases; nucleotides not matched to a gene: 7. The CDR3 is 14 residues long. CDR3 nucleotides: TGTGCCACGGATCCGGGACAGGGCAATCAGCCCCAGCATTTT. This translates into CATDPGQGNQPQHF.

The chain couples TRBV6-6 to TRBJ2-7, with D tentatively TRBD1 (5 bases). The CDR3 runs to 13 residues. Germline-derived CDR1 and CDR2 are MNHNY and SVGAGI (reference sequence). Trimming took 2 bases from V and 5 from J, leaving 10 bases between them. The CDR3 protein is CASSYPDSHEQYF. CDR3 bases: TGTGCCAGCAGTTACCCAGACAGTCACGAGCAGTACTTC.

This chain joins TRBV19 and TRBJ1-1; D uncertain. The germline gives CDR1 LNHDA, CDR2 SQIVND (reference sequence). The V and J ends lost 2 bases and 0 bases respectively, with 4 bases between them. The length of the CDR3 is 13 residues. CDR3 region: CASSITVNTEAFF. The DNA for the CDR3 is TGTGCCAGTAGTATAACGGTGAACACTGAAGCTTTCTTT.

The chain combines TRBV5-4 with TRBJ2-1; maybe TRBD1 (6 bases). Germline V gene data show CDR1 as SGHNT and CDR2 as YYREEE (reference sequence). The CDR3 length is 16 residues. Trimming shortened V by 4 bases and J by 2 bases, and 16 bases separated the two germline ends. The DNA of the CDR3 is TGTGCCAGCAGCCTCTCACCGACAGGTCCCTACAATGAGCAGTTCTTC. Protein product: CASSLSPTGPYNEQFF. The complete variable domain, with remaining parts taken from reference TRBV5-4 and TRBJ2-1, reads ETGVTQSPTHLIKTRGQQVTLRCSSQSGHNTVSWYQQALGQGPQFIFQYYREEENGRGNFPPRFSGLQFPNYSSELNVNALELDDSALYLCASSLSPTGPYNEQFFGPGTRLTVL.

This clone was found a few times. The CDR3 coding sequence is TGTGCCAGCAGCCCCGTTAGTAATTCACCCCTCCACTTT. Translated: CASSPVSNSPLHF. The chain links TRBV9 to TRBJ1-6; no definite D call. CDR3 length equals 13 residues. Germline-derived CDR1 and CDR2 are SGDLS and YYNGEE. V lost 4 bases and J lost 6, with 8 bases in between.

The table lists this clone with many counts. The chain employs TRBV4-1 and TRBJ2-7, with 10 bases lining up with TRBD2. V dropped 4 bases and J dropped 4; count of bases not matched to a gene: 7. CDR1 is MGHRA and CDR2 is YSYEKL in the germline V gene. This CDR3 region has 15 residues. The CDR3 nucleotides read TGCGCCAGCAGCCCGAGGACTAGCGGATATTACGAGCAGTACTTC. It is translated as CASSPRTSGYYEQYF.

The chain has TRBV11-2 and TRBJ1-4; TRBD1 aligns across 9 bases. The CDR3 extends over 15 amino acids. CDR1 and CDR2 from the germline V gene are SGHAT and FQNNGV. V shed 2 bases, J shed 7 bases, and the junction held 5 bases outside the gene matches. The CDR3 spells CASSLFRDRVEKLFF. CDR3 nucleotides: TGTGCCAGCAGCTTATTCCGGGACAGGGTTGAAAAACTGTTTTTT.

The chain combines TRBV18 with TRBJ1-5, with a possible D match to TRBD1 (5 bases). Per the germline V gene, CDR1 is KGHSH and CDR2 is LQKENI. The V and J ends lost 5 bases and 0 bases respectively, with 11 bases between them. This CDR3 is 15 amino acids long. CDR3 sequence: CASSGAPNSNQPQHF. CDR3 sequence (DNA): TGTGCCAGCTCAGGGGCACCAAATAGCAATCAGCCCCAGCATTTT.

The chain joins TRBV7-2 to TRBJ2-3; possible D gene TRBD2, 5 bases. Trimming left V 1 base short and J 10 bases short, with 9 bases between. From germline, CDR1 is SGHTA and CDR2 FQGNSA. This CDR3 has 12 residues. The CDR3 region is CASSLVGGSQYF. The CDR3 DNA is TGTGCCAGCAGCTTAGTTGGCGGGTCGCAGTATTTT.

V usage is TRBV11-2 and J usage is TRBJ2-5, with a weak D call TRBD1 (7 bases). The germline V gene encodes CDR1 SGHAT and CDR2 FQNNGV. The CDR3 is made up of 19 amino acids. The V end was cut by 1 base, the J end by 2 bases, with 23 bases between. In nucleotides, the CDR3 is TGTGCCAGCAGCTTAGTTGAGGGGGGTTACAGGGGCCGACAAGAGACCCAGTACTTC. Translation: CASSLVEGGYRGRQETQYF.

V is TRBV7-9 and J is TRBJ2-7, with 11 bases aligning to TRBD2. The CDR3 is made up of 15 amino acids. V lost 7 bases to trimming and J lost 6 bases; unmatched junction nucleotides: 11. CDR1 SEHNR and CDR2 FQNEAQ come from the germline V gene (reference sequence). CDR3 nucleotides: TGTGCCAGCACCTGGACTAGCGGGTTACAATCCGAGCAGTACTTC. The encoded protein is CASTWTSGLQSEQYF.

This chain connects TRBV6-5 to TRBJ2-3; D ambiguous. There are 12 residues in the CDR3. CDR1 is MNHEY and CDR2 is SVGAGI in the germline V gene. The V end lost 4 bases, the J end lost 10 bases, and 12 bases lay between the germline ends. The CDR3 reads CASSSPKAPQYF. DNA for the CDR3: TGTGCCAGCAGTTCCCCCAAAGCCCCGCAGTATTTT.

This chain links TRBV6-1 with TRBJ2-3, with 10 bases matching TRBD2. Per germline, CDR1 MNHNS and CDR2 SASEGT. The CDR3 contains 15 residues. Germline trimming cut 2 bases from V and 5 bases from J; bases unmatched to any gene: 4. The CDR3 nucleotides read TGTGCCAGCAGTGAACAGCGGGGGGGCATAGATACGCAGTATTTT. Protein product: CASSEQRGGIDTQYF.

This chain uses TRBV6-6 with TRBJ1-2; 11 nucleotides match TRBD1. The ends lost 5 bases at V and 8 bases at J; junction bases unmatched: 7. This CDR3 has 14 amino acids. From germline, CDR1 is MNHNY and CDR2 SVGAGI (reference sequence). CDR3 DNA sequence: TGTGCCAGCAGTAGTGGACAGGGGGCGGGCGGCTACACCTTC. Its protein product is CASSSGQGAGGYTF.

The chain links TRBV5-8 to TRBJ2-1; 7 bases fit TRBD1. Trimming removed 4 bases from V and 5 bases from J; junction bases left unmatched: 9. Germline loops: CDR1 SGHTS, CDR2 YDEGEE. There are 15 residues in the CDR3. The CDR3 coding sequence is TGTGCCAGCAGCACCCACAGGGGCGCCAACAATGAGCAGTTCTTC. This sequence encodes CASSTHRGANNEQFF.

The J gene is TRBJ1-3, the V gene TRBV14; D uncertain. Trimming shortened V by 4 bases and J by 0 bases, and 13 bases separated the two germline ends. Germline V CDR1 and CDR2: SGHDN, FVKESK. The CDR3 length is 16 residues. The chain's CDR3 is CASSLLPQVSGNTIYF. CDR3 sequence (DNA): TGTGCCAGCAGCCTACTACCCCAAGTCTCTGGAAACACCATATATTTT.

V gene TRBV7-3 combines with J gene TRBJ2-7; a weak D match, TRBD2 (6 bases). Trimming pared 2 bases from V and 0 bases from J, leaving 11 bases between. Germline V gives CDR1 SGHTA, CDR2 FQGTGA. CDR3 length: 15 residues. The CDR3 here is CASSLRDGSSYEQYF. The CDR3 nucleotides are TGTGCCAGCAGCTTACGGGACGGGAGCTCCTACGAGCAGTACTTC. Full variable domain (rest looked up from reference TRBV7-3 and TRBJ2-7): GAGVSQTPSNKVTEKGKYVELRCDPISGHTALYWYRQSLGQGPEFLIYFQGTGAADDSGLPNDRFFAVRPEGSVSTLKIQRTERGDSAVYLCASSLRDGSSYEQYFGPGTRLTVT.

The chain carries TRBV6-1 and TRBJ2-7; D is uncertain. Germline CDR1 and CDR2: MNHNS and SASEGT. Trimming pared 4 bases from V and 3 bases from J, leaving 10 bases between. CDR3 size: 13 residues. CDR3 nucleotide sequence: TGTGCCAGCAGTGTTGAGAAGTTCTACGAGCAGTACTTC. Translating gives CASSVEKFYEQYF.

The V call is TRBV25-1, the J call TRBJ1-5, with a weak D call TRBD1 (6 bases). V was cut by 6 bases and J by 3 bases, with 9 bases left in between. The germline V gene has CDR1 MGHDK and CDR2 SYGVNS. The CDR3 is 13 residues long. The DNA of the CDR3 is TGTGCCAGCAGAGGACAGTCCAATCAGCCCCAGCATTTT. Amino acids: CASRGQSNQPQHF.

The genes are TRBV5-1 and TRBJ2-5; maybe TRBD1 (5 bases). Trimming stripped 2 bases from V and 5 bases from J, with 13 bases between. In germline, CDR1 is SGHRS, CDR2 YFSETQ. CDR3 length: 14 residues. CDR3 coding DNA: TGCGCCAGCAGCTTTCGTCAGGGTGGGGAGACCCAGTACTTC. Its translation: CASSFRQGGETQYF. The whole variable domain, remainder taken from reference TRBV5-1 and TRBJ2-5, is KAGVTQTPRYLIKTRGQQVTLSCSPISGHRSVSWYQQTPGQGLQFLFEYFSETQRNKGNFPGRFSGRQFSNSRSEMNVSTLELGDSALYLCASSFRQGGETQYFGPGTRLLVL.